This passage covers 20 T cell receptor beta chains from one sample sequenced in a study of T cell responses to AZD1222 COVID-19 vaccine (dated by TCRdb to the early 2020s). Taken with the paper, the label for time point translates to: baseline before first vaccination. The treatment or condition label, as the study defines it: meningococcal conjugate vaccine given as trial control. The library relied on the immunoSEQ multiplex PCR assay. TCRdb took over this immuneACCESS table, retaining in-frame rearrangements with V and J assigned. Such tables are incomplete; in checked studies, under half of the missing clones stem from an unresolved V gene, and the remainder is unexplained. Here the sample has roughly 93,000 clones; nearly 90% occur a single time. The ten largest clones represent about 3% of the sample. The sample here was peripheral blood, taken on day 0 of MenACWY control vaccination. All receptors derive from an adult in good health.

The chain is built from TRBV5-1 and TRBJ2-7; D assignment may be TRBD1 or TRBD2 (5 bases each). The V end lost 0 bases, the J end lost 4 bases, and 26 bases lay between the germline ends. Germline V gene sequence: CDR1 SGHRS, CDR2 YFSETQ. This CDR3 contains 19 residues. DNA for the CDR3: TGCGCCAGCAGCTTGGCGCCCCCCCCCGGGACGAGGGGCGGTTACGAGCAGTACTTC. Protein: CASSLAPPPGTRGGYEQYF.

The chain employs TRBV5-5 and TRBJ1-2; no definite D call. The V gene's germline CDR1 is SGHKS and CDR2 YYEKEE (reference sequence). The V gene lost 4 bases and the J gene lost 2 bases, with 12 bases spanning the gap. This CDR3 region has 14 residues. CDR3 sequence reads: CASSLERLNYGYTF. In nucleotides, the CDR3 is TGTGCCAGCAGCCTGGAGAGACTAAACTATGGCTACACCTTC.

This chain uses TRBV6-2 or TRBV6-3 with TRBJ2-1, with 14 bases fitting TRBD2. The CDR3 length is 16 residues. CDR1 and CDR2 (germline): MNHEY, SVGEGT. The junction had 13 bases not matched to a gene; V was cut back by 4 bases and J by 14 bases. In DNA, the CDR3 is TGTGCCAGCAGTTGGACTAGCGGGGGGACGGTCCATCGTGAGTTCTTC. It specifies CASSWTSGGTVHREFF.

The chain uses TRBV6-5 and TRBJ1-2; TRBD1 is a possible D gene (5 bases). V was cut by 7 bases and J by 8 bases, with 14 bases left in between. The CDR3 totals 12 residues. Germline V gene sequence: CDR1 MNHEY, CDR2 SVGAGI. The CDR3 protein is CASKGAGLGYTF. In DNA form, the CDR3 reads TGTGCCAGCAAAGGGGCGGGCTTAGGCTACACCTTC.

V and J are TRBV7-9 and TRBJ1-3; D call uncertain. Trimming removed 0 bases at V and 7 bases at J, with 16 bases between. The CDR3 runs 16 residues. Per germline, CDR1 SEHNR and CDR2 FQNEAQ (reference sequence). The CDR3 protein is CASSLAYGNFSNTIYF. The CDR3 nucleotides read TGTGCCAGCAGCTTAGCGTACGGGAATTTCAGTAACACCATATATTTT.

This sequence joins TRBV5-6 and TRBJ1-2, with a tentative D call TRBD1 (5 bases). Germline CDR1 and CDR2: SGHDT and YYEEEE. The CDR3 is 13 amino acids. Trimming removed 0 bases from V and 2 bases from J, with 5 bases in between. The CDR3 DNA is TGTGCCAGCAGCTTGGCAGGGAACTATGGCTACACCTTC. Translation gives CASSLAGNYGYTF.

The chain carries TRBV5-4 and TRBJ2-5, with 8 nucleotides matching TRBD2. The CDR3 extends over 14 amino acids. Germline assignment: CDR1 SGHNT and CDR2 YYREEE (reference sequence). V lost 3 bases to trimming and J lost 4 bases; unmatched junction nucleotides: 5. The CDR3 region has the DNA TGTGCCAGCAGCTCAGGGACTAGAGCAGAGACCCAGTACTTC. Encoded protein: CASSSGTRAETQYF. Full variable domain (remainder filled in from reference TRBV5-4 and TRBJ2-5): ETGVTQSPTHLIKTRGQQVTLRCSSQSGHNTVSWYQQALGQGPQFIFQYYREEENGRGNFPPRFSGLQFPNYSSELNVNALELDDSALYLCASSSGTRAETQYFGPGTRLLVL.

The rearrangement links TRBV28 to TRBJ2-7; D is possibly TRBD1 (6 bases). This CDR3 has 12 amino acids. The V end lost 5 bases, the J end lost 1 base, and 6 bases lay between the germline ends. Germline V gives CDR1 MDHEN, CDR2 SYDVKM. The CDR3 spells CASSGTSYEQYF. The CDR3 region has the DNA TGTGCCAGCAGTGGGACATCCTACGAGCAGTACTTC.

The chain couples TRBV5-1 to TRBJ2-1; the match to TRBD2 covers 8 bases. With V trimmed by 5 bases and J by 0 bases, 7 bases remained unmatched. CDR1 is SGHRS, CDR2 YFSETQ, per germline. The CDR3 length is 16 residues. CDR3 DNA sequence: TGCGCCAGCAGTAGCTCCGGGACTAGCTCCTACAATGAGCAGTTCTTC. Protein: CASSSSGTSSYNEQFF.

The chain couples TRBV7-8 to TRBJ2-1, with TRBD2 as a possible D gene (6 bases). The CDR3 loop spans 16 amino acids. V shed 5 bases and J shed 6 bases, with 20 bases lying between them. Looked up from germline, CDR1 is SGHVS and CDR2 is FQNEAQ. The CDR3 loop reads CASSPTGLLPFNEQFF. The DNA of the CDR3 is TGTGCCAGCAGCCCAACGGGACTCCTCCCCTTCAATGAGCAGTTCTTC.

The chain couples TRBV12-3 or TRBV12-4 to TRBJ2-7; D possibly corresponds to TRBD2 (5 bases). This CDR3 has 13 residues. The ends were cut back, 4 bases at V and 4 bases at J, with 11 bases in the middle. CDR3 loop: CASSSTTSYEQYF. In DNA form, the CDR3 reads TGTGCCAGCAGTTCGACTACATCGTACGAGCAGTACTTC.

The rearrangement uses TRBV19 and TRBJ1-2, with a possible D match to TRBD1 (6 bases). The V end was cut by 3 bases, the J end by 3 bases, with 11 bases between. The CDR3 has 14 amino acids. Germline-derived CDR1 and CDR2 are LNHDA and SQIVND (reference sequence). The DNA for the CDR3 is TGTGCCAGTAGTATCACAGGGAGTGACTATGGCTACACCTTC. This encodes CASSITGSDYGYTF.

The CDR3 here is CASSQGGRGNEKLFF. As DNA, the CDR3 is TGCGCCAGCAGCCAAGGGGGCAGGGGTAATGAAAAACTGTTTTTT. The chain employs TRBV4-1 and TRBJ1-4; D possibly corresponds to TRBD1 (6 bases). The V end was cut by 1 base, the J end by 4 bases, with 10 bases between. Germline CDR1 reads MGHRA; CDR2 reads YSYEKL. The CDR3 loop spans 15 amino acids.

V usage is TRBV6-5 and J usage is TRBJ1-5; 7 bases align to TRBD1. J was trimmed by 5 bases and V by 4 bases; bases with no gene match: 2. The germline gives CDR1 MNHEY, CDR2 SVGAGI. This CDR3 region has 13 residues. The CDR3 here is CASSLTGYQPQHF. The DNA for the CDR3 is TGTGCCAGCAGTTTGACAGGGTATCAGCCCCAGCATTTT.

This clone occurred once. The genes are TRBV7-9 and TRBJ2-1, with 9 bases fitting TRBD2. Germline CDR1 SEHNR, CDR2 FQNEAQ (reference sequence). The CDR3 totals 16 residues. Trimming removed 4 bases from V and 8 bases from J; junction bases left unmatched: 12. The CDR3 here is CASSSSLGRGGHEQFF. The CDR3 nucleotides read TGTGCCAGCAGCTCGTCCTTGGGGCGGGGGGGCCATGAGCAGTTCTTC.

V is TRBV15 and J is TRBJ1-6, with D hard to call. Trimming left V 1 base short and J 7 bases short, with 14 bases between. Germline V CDR1 and CDR2: LNHNV, YYDKDF (reference sequence). The CDR3 loop spans 16 amino acids. The CDR3 is CATSRGAQFENSPLHF. In nucleotides, the CDR3 is TGTGCCACCAGCAGAGGGGCGCAGTTCGAGAATTCACCCCTCCACTTT. Drawing the rest from reference TRBV15 and TRBJ1-6, the complete variable domain is DAMVIQNPRYQVTQFGKPVTLSCSQTLNHNVMYWYQQKSSQAPKLLFHYYDKDFNNEADTPDNFQSRRPNTSFCFLDIRSPGLGDTAMYLCATSRGAQFENSPLHFGNGTRLTVT.

The V and J genes are TRBV6-1 and TRBJ1-2; 8 bases align to TRBD1. The CDR3 runs to 14 residues. Germline CDR1 is MNHNS and CDR2 is SASEGT. V lost 2 bases, J lost 4 bases, and 3 bases stayed unmatched. Here the CDR3 DNA reads TGTGCCAGCAGTGAACAGGGGGCAGGCTATGGCTACACCTTC. Translation: CASSEQGAGYGYTF.

The chain recombines TRBV4-2 with TRBJ1-2; 10 positions agree with TRBD1. V shed 1 base, J shed 5 bases, and the junction held 4 bases outside the gene matches. Per germline, CDR1 LGHNA and CDR2 YNFKEQ. The CDR3 has 15 amino acids. The CDR3 sequence: CASSQGQGATYGYTF. The CDR3 nucleotides are TGTGCCAGCAGCCAAGGACAGGGGGCAACTTATGGCTACACCTTC.

CDR3 in amino acids: CASSQGGWGEKLFF. The CDR3, as DNA: TGTGCCAGCAGCCAGGGAGGGTGGGGTGAAAAACTGTTTTTT. V is TRBV9 and J is TRBJ1-4, with D maybe TRBD1 (5 bases). The CDR3 consists of 14 residues. Germline V gene lookup returns CDR1 SGDLS and CDR2 YYNGEE. V lost 4 bases and J lost 7, with 14 bases in between.

V and J are TRBV7-2 and TRBJ1-4; D is uncertain. Germline V gives CDR1 SGHTA, CDR2 FQGNSA. The V and J ends lost 5 bases and 3 bases respectively, with 13 bases between them. The length of the CDR3 is 15 residues. The DNA for the CDR3 is TGTGCCAGCAGCCAGCGGTATGGGGCTAATGAAAAACTGTTTTTT. Amino acids: CASSQRYGANEKLFF.